The 14 T cell receptor beta chains given below trace back to one sample, sequenced in a study of radiotherapy plus CTLA-4 blockade in lung cancer. The data were produced by immunoSEQ multiplex PCR, yet TCRdb's version contains in-frame clones alone and is incomplete. Of about 28,000 clones in the sample, 75% to 85% were seen once. The sequencing here drew on peripheral blood, taken from a patient treated with radiotherapy plus ipilimumab. The receptor source for this set is a human donor with non-small cell lung cancer that progressed on radiotherapy plus ipilimumab.

The rearrangement uses TRBV5-3 and TRBJ1-4, with unresolved D. TRBV5-3 is identified as an open reading frame with a role that is uncertain. This CDR3 is 16 amino acids long. Trimming left V 4 bases short and J 8 bases short, with 21 bases between. The CDR3, as DNA: TGTGCCAGAAGCAAAAACCCGGGCCGCCGAGTGGAAAAACTGTTTTTT. As protein: CARSKNPGRRVEKLFF.

The V call is TRBV28, the J call TRBJ2-2, with TRBD2 identical over 10 bases. Germline-derived CDR1 and CDR2 are MDHEN and SYDVKM. J lost 1 base, V lost 6 bases, and 11 bases had no gene match. The CDR3 runs 18 residues. CDR3 bases: TGTGCCAGCAGCCGGCCCCTGGCTAGCGGGGGGAACACCGGGGAGCTGTTTTTT. Protein sequence: CASSRPLASGGNTGELFF.

This clone was counted once. V is TRBV4-1 and J is TRBJ2-7; 13 nucleotides align to TRBD2. The V gene's germline CDR1 is MGHRA and CDR2 YSYEKL. This CDR3 contains 19 residues. Trimming at V came to 5 bases and at J to 2 bases, leaving 15 bases not matched to a gene. CDR3: CASSSRLAGGTETPYEQYF. The CDR3 DNA is TGCGCCAGCAGCTCACGACTAGCGGGAGGTACTGAAACCCCCTACGAGCAGTACTTC.

The genes are TRBV5-1 and TRBJ1-2; D is unclear. Germline V gene lookup returns CDR1 SGHRS and CDR2 YFSETQ. V was shortened by 0 bases and J by 0 bases, with 3 bases between the two germline ends. The length of the CDR3 is 13 residues. In nucleotides, the CDR3 is TGCGCCAGCAGCTTGGACCCTAACTATGGCTACACCTTC. As protein: CASSLDPNYGYTF. The entire variable domain, with the rest obtained from reference TRBV5-1 and TRBJ1-2, is as follows: KAGVTQTPRYLIKTRGQQVTLSCSPISGHRSVSWYQQTPGQGLQFLFEYFSETQRNKGNFPGRFSGRQFSNSRSEMNVSTLELGDSALYLCASSLDPNYGYTFGSGTRLTVV.

The chain is built from TRBV6-5 and TRBJ1-3; D gene uncertain. Trimming shortened V by 7 bases and J by 0 bases, and 7 bases separated the two germline ends. The CDR3 spans 13 residues. Germline lookup yields CDR1 MNHEY and CDR2 SVGAGI. DNA of the CDR3: TGTGCCAGCACTCCGGTCTCTGGAAACACCATATATTTT. Residues: CASTPVSGNTIYF.

The chain couples TRBV28 to TRBJ2-1, with a weak D call TRBD2 (6 bases). V lost 2 bases, J lost 0 bases, and 14 bases lay in between. Germline V gene sequence: CDR1 MDHEN, CDR2 SYDVKM. The CDR3 is made up of 17 amino acids. The CDR3 coding sequence is TGTGCCAGCAGTTTACGGCGGGGACTCATCTCCTACAATGAGCAGTTCTTC. Translating gives CASSLRRGLISYNEQFF.

The chain couples TRBV6-5 to TRBJ1-1, with D possibly matching TRBD1 (6 bases). This CDR3 spans 14 amino acids. The V and J ends lost 2 bases and 3 bases respectively, with 10 bases between them. Germline CDR1 MNHEY, CDR2 SVGAGI. The CDR3 DNA follows: TGTGCCAGCAGTTACCGGGAGGGGGACACTGAAGCTTTCTTT. Translating gives CASSYREGDTEAFF.

V and J are TRBV11-2 and TRBJ1-4, with D unclear. Trimming removed 5 bases from V and 8 bases from J, with 12 bases in between. The CDR3 has 13 amino acids. Germline-derived CDR1 and CDR2 are SGHAT and FQNNGV. Written as DNA, the CDR3 is TGTGCCAGCAGCCCAGAGGGAGGAGAAAAACTGTTTTTT. Translation gives CASSPEGGEKLFF.

The DNA for the CDR3 is TGTGCCAGTAGTATCGGCCCCTATCAGCCCCAGCATTTT. Translating gives CASSIGPYQPQHF. This sequence joins TRBV19 and TRBJ1-5; D is ambiguous. V was cut by 3 bases and J by 5 bases, with 8 bases left in between. From germline, CDR1 is LNHDA and CDR2 SQIVND (reference sequence). This CDR3 is 13 amino acids long.

V gene TRBV13 combines with J gene TRBJ2-5; 12 bases are a match to TRBD1. Trimming at V came to 2 bases and at J to 5 bases, leaving 3 bases not matched to a gene. From germline, CDR1 is PRHDT and CDR2 FYEKMQ (reference sequence). The CDR3 has 15 residues. The CDR3 region is CASSLRDRGRETQYF. Here the CDR3 DNA reads TGTGCCAGCAGCTTAAGGGACAGGGGGCGGGAGACCCAGTACTTC.

The chain recombines TRBV7-3 with TRBJ1-1; no definite D call. This CDR3 has 13 amino acids. The germline CDR1 and CDR2 sequences are SGHTA and FQGTGA. V was pared by 2 bases and J by 1 base, with 5 bases between. The CDR3 nucleotides read TGTGCCAGCAGCTTAGATCCGAACACTGAAGCTTTCTTT. Amino acids: CASSLDPNTEAFF.

This clone was counted only a few times. The CDR3 DNA is TGTGCCAGCAGCTTAAGCGGGAAGGCGACCGGGGAGCTGTTTTTT. This gives the protein CASSLSGKATGELFF. J is TRBJ2-2 and V is TRBV11-2; the match to TRBD2 covers 7 bases. Germline V gives CDR1 SGHAT, CDR2 FQNNGV. The CDR3 is made up of 15 amino acids. V dropped 2 bases and J dropped 5; count of bases not matched to a gene: 5.

This clone has a handful of counts. V usage is TRBV11-2 and J usage is TRBJ2-1; D is uncertain. V gave up 7 bases and J gave up 1 base, with 14 bases separating them. The CDR3 is 15 amino acids. Germline CDR1 SGHAT, CDR2 FQNNGV. The CDR3 DNA is TGTGCCAGCAAATATACCAGGAGTTCCTACAATGAGCAGTTCTTC. It codes for CASKYTRSSYNEQFF.

The V and J genes are TRBV6-5 and TRBJ1-1; tentative D call: TRBD1 (6 bases). Germline V gene sequence: CDR1 MNHEY, CDR2 SVGAGI. Trimming removed 2 bases at V and 6 bases at J, with 10 bases between. This CDR3 spans 13 amino acids. CDR3 sequence: CASSYPEGAEAFF. CDR3 DNA: TGTGCCAGCAGTTACCCGGAGGGGGCTGAAGCTTTCTTT.